This entry describes one T cell receptor beta chain. Germline loops: CDR1 SGDLS, CDR2 YYNGEE. This CDR3 region has 15 residues. The ends were cut back, 0 bases at V and 4 bases at J, with 13 bases in the middle. The data derive from a study of blood T cell repertoires in COVID-19. Study-level background: Sites across the United States, Italy and Spain contributed samples from acute and convalescent COVID-19. In each case, the material was cDNA or gDNA derived from T cells, B-cell-depleted T cells, or PBMCs.

In the study's own analysis: Amplifying reference gene primers gave estimates of nucleated cell counts. This table comes from immunoSEQ multiplex PCR, and its TCRdb copy is limited to in-frame clones, with some not included. V and J calls plus clone size are reproduced from that table; the DNA served to infer D and trimming. This sample has over 300,000 clones, with more than 70% found just once. Sequenced sample: peripheral blood. The chain recombines TRBV9 with TRBJ1-1; unclear D gene. This TCR derives from a man younger than 30 who had recovered from COVID-19. The CDR3: CASSVAPGEGTEAFF. The DNA for the CDR3 is TGTGCCAGCAGCGTAGCTCCTGGGGAGGGCACTGAAGCTTTCTTT.